This TCR beta chain is from a study of PD-1 blockade in classical Hodgkin lymphoma. This clone has a single count. Its target is unknown. Assay: immunoSEQ multiplex PCR; the TCRdb copy retains only in-frame clones and omits some. The sample records roughly 30,000 clones, around nine tenths being singletons. Germline V gene lookup returns CDR1 MNHEY and CDR2 SVGAGI. The CDR3 runs 15 residues. V shed 3 bases, J shed 4 bases, and the junction held 5 bases outside the gene matches. The time point denotes: newly diagnosed, previously untreated cHL patient sample. Magnetic negative selection purified CD4+ T cells from thawed PBMCs. Comparator PBMCs were from newly diagnosed, untreated classical Hodgkin lymphoma. General study results and limits: Healthy donors were reported to have higher baseline TCR diversity than newly diagnosed patients.

The chain is built from TRBV6-5 and TRBJ2-7; 11 nucleotides align to TRBD2. Sequencing was performed on CD4+ T cells from blood. The source of this sequence is a human donor with classical Hodgkin lymphoma. The DNA for the CDR3 is TGTGCCAGCAGTTATCCCGGGACTAGCGGATACGAGCAGTACTTC. Translating gives CASSYPGTSGYEQYF.